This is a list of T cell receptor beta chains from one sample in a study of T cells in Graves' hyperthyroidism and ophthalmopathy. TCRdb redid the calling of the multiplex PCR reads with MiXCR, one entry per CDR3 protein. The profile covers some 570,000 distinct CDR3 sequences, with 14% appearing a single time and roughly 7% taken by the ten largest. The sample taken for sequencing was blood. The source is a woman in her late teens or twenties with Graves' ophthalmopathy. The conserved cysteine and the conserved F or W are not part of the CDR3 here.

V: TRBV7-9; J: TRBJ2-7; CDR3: ATLGQPSSYEQY
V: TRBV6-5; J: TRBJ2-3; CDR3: ASSYSIEGLAGVSQDTQY
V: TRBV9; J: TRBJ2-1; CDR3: ASSVGGDSSYNEQF
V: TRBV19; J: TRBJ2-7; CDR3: ASRQPGQGTEQY
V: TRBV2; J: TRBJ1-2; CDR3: ASSYRVDYGYT
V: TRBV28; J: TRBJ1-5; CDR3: ASRRDRDQPQH
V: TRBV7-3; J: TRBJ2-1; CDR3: ASSKRGTATGRGANEQF
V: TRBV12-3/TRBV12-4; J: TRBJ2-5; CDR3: ASSPGGLAGVDETQY
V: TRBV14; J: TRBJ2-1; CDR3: ASSHRIKPLNEQF
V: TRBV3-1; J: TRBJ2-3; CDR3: ASSHRASGPSDTQY
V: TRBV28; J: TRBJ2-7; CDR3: ASTLLRTSGRLRGEQY
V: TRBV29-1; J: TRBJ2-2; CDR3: SVAAYKGGTANTGELF
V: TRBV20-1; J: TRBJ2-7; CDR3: SALRTDRRYEQY
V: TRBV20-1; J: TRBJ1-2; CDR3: SATKSGFNTWNYGYT
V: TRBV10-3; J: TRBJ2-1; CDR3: AVQGGAYNEQF
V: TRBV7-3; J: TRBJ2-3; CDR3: ASSSGTGVGGTQY
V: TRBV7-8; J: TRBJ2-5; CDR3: ASSLGRLAGRETQY
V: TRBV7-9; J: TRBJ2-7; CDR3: ASVMGTSYEQY
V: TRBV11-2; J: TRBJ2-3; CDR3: ASSMMGASGGADTQY
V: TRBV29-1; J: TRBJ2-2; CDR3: SARSANTGELF
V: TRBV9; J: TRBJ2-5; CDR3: ASIDRGFQETQY
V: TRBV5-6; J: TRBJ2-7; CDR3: ASSLVLAGFLPYEQY
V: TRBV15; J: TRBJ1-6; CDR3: ATSRPDRGDNSPLH
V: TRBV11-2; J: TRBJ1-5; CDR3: ASSLDLEQPQH
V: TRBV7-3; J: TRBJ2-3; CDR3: ASSSKVGWGQGTDTQY
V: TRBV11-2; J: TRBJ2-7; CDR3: ASSLNRGYEQY
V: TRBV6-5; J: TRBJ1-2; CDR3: ASSYHGQGWRGGYGYT
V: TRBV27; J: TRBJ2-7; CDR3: ASSLSFGTVTYEQY
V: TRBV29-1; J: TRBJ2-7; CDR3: SVEGGQGPYEQY
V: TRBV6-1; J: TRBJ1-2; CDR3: ARDDGGGYGYT
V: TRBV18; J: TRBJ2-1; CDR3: ASSPTPSNEQF
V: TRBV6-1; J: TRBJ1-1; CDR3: ASSGVWIAEAF
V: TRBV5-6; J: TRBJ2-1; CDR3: ASSLPIYNEQF
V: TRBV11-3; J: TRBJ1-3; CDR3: ASSPSGDQDGNTIY
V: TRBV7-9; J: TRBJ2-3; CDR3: ASSPGTITDTQY
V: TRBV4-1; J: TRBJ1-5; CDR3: ASSQDRTGGQPQH
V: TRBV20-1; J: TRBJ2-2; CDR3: SASRGANTGELF
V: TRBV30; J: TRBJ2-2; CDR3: AWKGLAGTGELF
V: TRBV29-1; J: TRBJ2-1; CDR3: SAGQGEQF
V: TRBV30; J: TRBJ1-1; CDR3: AWSVKLNTEAF
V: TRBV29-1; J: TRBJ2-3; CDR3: SVGLRPNTDTQY
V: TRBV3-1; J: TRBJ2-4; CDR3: ASSQDLPGASGDLAKNIQY
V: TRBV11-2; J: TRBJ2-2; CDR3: ASSLEPPGSWGDTGELF
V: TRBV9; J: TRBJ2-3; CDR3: ASSVSGRLGADTQY
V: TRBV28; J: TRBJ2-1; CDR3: ASSLGFRGSLNNEQF
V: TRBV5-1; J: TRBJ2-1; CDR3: ASSIRNYNEQF
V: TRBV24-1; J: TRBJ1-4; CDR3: ATSDLMGEKLF
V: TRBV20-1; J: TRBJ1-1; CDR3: SALDRGLTETEAF
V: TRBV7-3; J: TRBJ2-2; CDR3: ASSLGGSGELF
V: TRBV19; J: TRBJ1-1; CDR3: ASTSGGRTEAF
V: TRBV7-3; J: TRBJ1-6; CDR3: ASSLGGRYNSPLH
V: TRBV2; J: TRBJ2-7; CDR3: ASRGLAYQSSYEQY